The clone carrying this TCR beta chain appeared a single time. Antigen specificity is unknown. Those patients picked for sequencing had displayed CD8+CD57+ cell expansion on flow cytometry. Patients, without exception, had severe acquired aplastic anemia. This record comes from a study of CD8+CD57+ T cells in acquired aplastic anemia. General study points: Patients and healthy controls showed no significant CD8+ Simpson's diversity difference.

CDR3 and TCR beta VDJ profiling relied on a genomic DNA template. MiXCR was run by TCRdb on the reads, yielding one entry per CDR3 protein. The table shows about 180,000 distinct CDR3 sequences, with about 50% occurring only once. Sequenced input: sorted CD4+, CD8+, or CD8+CD57+ T cells (not recorded which) from PBMCs. The clonotype originates from a human donor with aplastic anemia.

The DNA for the CDR3 is TGCAGTGCTGAGACTAGCACAGATACGCAGTATTTT. This sequence encodes CSAETSTDTQYF. The chain has TRBV20-1 and TRBJ2-3, with D hard to call. The germline CDR1 and CDR2 sequences are DFQATT and SNEGSKA (reference sequence). The CDR3 has 12 residues. Between the trimmed V and J ends, which lost 5 bases and 0 bases, there was a span of 6 bases.